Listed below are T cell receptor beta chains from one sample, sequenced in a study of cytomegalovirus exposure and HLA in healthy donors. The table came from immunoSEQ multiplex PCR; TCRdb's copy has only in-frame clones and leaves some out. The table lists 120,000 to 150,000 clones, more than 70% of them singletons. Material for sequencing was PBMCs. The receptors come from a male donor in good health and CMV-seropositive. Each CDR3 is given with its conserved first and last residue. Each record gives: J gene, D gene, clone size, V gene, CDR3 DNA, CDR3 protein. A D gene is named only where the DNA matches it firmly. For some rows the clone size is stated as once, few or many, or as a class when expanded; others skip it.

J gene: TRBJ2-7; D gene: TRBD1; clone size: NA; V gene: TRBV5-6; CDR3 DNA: TGTGCCAGCAGCATGGACAGGGGCCGGAGGAGCTCCTACGAGCAGTACTTC; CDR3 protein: CASSMDRGRRSSYEQYF
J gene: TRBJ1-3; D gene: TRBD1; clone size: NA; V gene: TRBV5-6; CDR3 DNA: TGTGCCAGCAGCTTGGGAGAGGACAGGGCAAGCTCTGGAAACACCATATATTTT; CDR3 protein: CASSLGEDRASSGNTIYF
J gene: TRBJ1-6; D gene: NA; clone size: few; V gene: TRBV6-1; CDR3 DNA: TGTGCCAGCAGTGCTGGGCCCTATAATTCACCCCTCCACTTT; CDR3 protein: CASSAGPYNSPLHF
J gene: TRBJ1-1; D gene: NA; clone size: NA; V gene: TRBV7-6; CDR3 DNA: TGTGCCAGCAGTCCCGGGACTTTGAACACTGAAGCTTTCTTT; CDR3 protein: CASSPGTLNTEAFF
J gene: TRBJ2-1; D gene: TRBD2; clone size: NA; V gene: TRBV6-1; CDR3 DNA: TGTGCCGGGCGACGTAGCGGGAGGGACAATGAGCAGTTCTTC; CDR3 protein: CAGRRSGRDNEQFF
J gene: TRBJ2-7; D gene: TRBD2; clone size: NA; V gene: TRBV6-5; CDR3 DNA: TGTGCCAGCAGTCCAGTAGCGGGAGGGTCCGAGCAGTACTTC; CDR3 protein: CASSPVAGGSEQYF
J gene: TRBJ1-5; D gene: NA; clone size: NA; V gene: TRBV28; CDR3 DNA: TGTGCCAGCAGTCCAATTTTGTTCCGGGAGAACAGCAATCAGCCCCAGCATTTT; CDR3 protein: CASSPILFRENSNQPQHF
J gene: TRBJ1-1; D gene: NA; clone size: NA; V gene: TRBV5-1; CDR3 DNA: TGCGCCAGCAGCTTGGGGGAAAGGGGCACTGAAGCTTTCTTT; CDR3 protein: CASSLGERGTEAFF
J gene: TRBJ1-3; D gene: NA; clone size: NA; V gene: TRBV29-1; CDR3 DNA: TGCAGCGTTGCGTTAAGGGGCACACGCCCTGGAAACACCATATATTTT; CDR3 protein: CSVALRGTRPGNTIYF
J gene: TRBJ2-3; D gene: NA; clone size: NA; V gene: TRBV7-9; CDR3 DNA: TGTGCCAGCAGCTCAGGACTTATAAACACAGATACGCAGTATTTT; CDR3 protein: CASSSGLINTDTQYF
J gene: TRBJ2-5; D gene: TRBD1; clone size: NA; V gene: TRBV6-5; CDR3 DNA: TGTGCCAGCAGTTACTCGACGGGACAGGGGGATGAGACCCAGTACTTC; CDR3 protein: CASSYSTGQGDETQYF
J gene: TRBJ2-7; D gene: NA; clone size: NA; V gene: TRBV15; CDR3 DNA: TGTGCCACCAGCAGGGAGGGGGCAGGAAAGCGCGAGCAGTACTTC; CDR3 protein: CATSREGAGKREQYF
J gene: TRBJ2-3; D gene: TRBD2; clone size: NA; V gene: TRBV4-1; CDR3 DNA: TGCGCCAGCAGCCAAGATTATAGCGGGAGGGTAGGCACAGATACGCAGTATTTT; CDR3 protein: CASSQDYSGRVGTDTQYF
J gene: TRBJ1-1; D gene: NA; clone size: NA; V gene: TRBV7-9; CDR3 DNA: TGTGCCAGCAGCTCAGGCTGGACTGAAGCTTTCTTT; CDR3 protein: CASSSGWTEAFF
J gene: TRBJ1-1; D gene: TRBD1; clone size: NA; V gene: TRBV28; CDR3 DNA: TGTGCCAGCAGTGGACAGGGCCCTGAAGCTTTCTTT; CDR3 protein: CASSGQGPEAFF
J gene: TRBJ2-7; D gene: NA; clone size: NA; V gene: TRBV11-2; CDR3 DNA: TGTGCCAGCACCGTCACGGCAGGGTCGACCTACGAGCAGTACTTC; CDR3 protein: CASTVTAGSTYEQYF
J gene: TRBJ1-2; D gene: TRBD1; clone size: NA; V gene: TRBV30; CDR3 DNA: TGTGCCTCCGCCCAGGGGGTATATGGCTACACCTTC; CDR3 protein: CASAQGVYGYTF
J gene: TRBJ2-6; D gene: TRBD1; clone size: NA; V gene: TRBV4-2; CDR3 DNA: TGTGCCAGCAGCCAAGCCCTCAGGGGGCGGTCTGGGGCCAACGTCCTGACTTTC; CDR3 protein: CASSQALRGRSGANVLTF
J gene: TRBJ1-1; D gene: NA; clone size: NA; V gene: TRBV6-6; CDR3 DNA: TGTGCCGCTACAGGGACCACTGAAGCTTTCTTT; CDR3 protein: CAATGTTEAFF
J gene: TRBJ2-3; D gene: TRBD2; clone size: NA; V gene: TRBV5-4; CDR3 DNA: TGTGCCAGCAGACAGGGACTAGCTACAGATACGCAGTATTTT; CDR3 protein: CASRQGLATDTQYF
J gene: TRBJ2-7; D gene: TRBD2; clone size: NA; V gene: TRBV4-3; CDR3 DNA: TGCGCCAGCACCTCAGAGACTAGCAGTTACGAGCAGTACTTC; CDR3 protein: CASTSETSSYEQYF
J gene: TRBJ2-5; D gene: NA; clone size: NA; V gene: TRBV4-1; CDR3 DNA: TGCGCCAGCAGCCCCCTTTTGGAGGAGACCCAGTACTTC; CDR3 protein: CASSPLLEETQYF
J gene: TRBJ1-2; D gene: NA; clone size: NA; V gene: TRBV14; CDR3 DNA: TGTGCCAGCAGCCAGTACCTAGCTAACTATGGCTACACCTTC; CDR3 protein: CASSQYLANYGYTF
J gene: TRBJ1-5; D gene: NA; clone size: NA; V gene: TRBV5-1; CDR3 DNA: TGCGCCAGCAGCTACGGGACTTCGAGCAATCAGCCCCAGCATTTT; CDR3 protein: CASSYGTSSNQPQHF
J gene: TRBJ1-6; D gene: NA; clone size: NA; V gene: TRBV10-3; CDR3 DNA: TGTGCCATCAGGGGGGGGGTTGGCACCCTCCACTTT; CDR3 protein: CAIRGGVGTLHF
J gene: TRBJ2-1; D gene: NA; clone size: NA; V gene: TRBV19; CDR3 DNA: TGTGCCAGTAGTATACTCGCGGGTGGAAATGAGCAGTTCTTC; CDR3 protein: CASSILAGGNEQFF
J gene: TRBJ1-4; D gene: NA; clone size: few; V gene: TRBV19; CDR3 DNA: TGTGCCAGTAGTATCCGGGAGACAACTAATGAAAAACTGTTTTTT; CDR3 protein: CASSIRETTNEKLFF
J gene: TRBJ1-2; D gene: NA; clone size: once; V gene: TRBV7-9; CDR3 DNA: TGTGCCAGCAGCTTAGAGGAGGTGAATGGCTACACCTTC; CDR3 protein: CASSLEEVNGYTF
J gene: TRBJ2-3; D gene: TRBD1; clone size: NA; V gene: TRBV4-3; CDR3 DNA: TGCGCCAGCAGCCTCTACCCGGGACAGGGGGCAGATACGCAGTATTTT; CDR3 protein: CASSLYPGQGADTQYF
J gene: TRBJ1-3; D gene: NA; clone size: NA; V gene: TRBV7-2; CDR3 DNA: TGTGCCAGCAGCTTCCTACAGACAGTACGCTCTGGAAACACCATATATTTT; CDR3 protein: CASSFLQTVRSGNTIYF
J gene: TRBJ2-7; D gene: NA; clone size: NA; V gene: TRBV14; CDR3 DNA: TGTGCCAGCAGCCAAGGGAACAGGTTTTCCTACGAGCAGTACTTC; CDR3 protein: CASSQGNRFSYEQYF
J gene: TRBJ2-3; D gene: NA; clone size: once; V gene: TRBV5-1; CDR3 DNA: TGCGCCAGCAGCTGGGGCCTAGGGACAGATACGCAGTATTTT; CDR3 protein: CASSWGLGTDTQYF
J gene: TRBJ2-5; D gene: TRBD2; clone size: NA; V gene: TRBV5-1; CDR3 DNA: TGCGCCAGCAGCTTGGTGGGGGGGACCCAAGAGACCCAGTACTTC; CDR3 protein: CASSLVGGTQETQYF
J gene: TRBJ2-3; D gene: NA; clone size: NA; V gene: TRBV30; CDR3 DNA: TGTGCCTGGAGCGGAGGCAGCACAGATACGCAGTATTTT; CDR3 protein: CAWSGGSTDTQYF
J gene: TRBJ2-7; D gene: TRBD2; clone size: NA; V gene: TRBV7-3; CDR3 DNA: TGTGCCAGCAGCCAAGACAGTTATTGGACTAGTAACGAGCAGTACTTC; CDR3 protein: CASSQDSYWTSNEQYF
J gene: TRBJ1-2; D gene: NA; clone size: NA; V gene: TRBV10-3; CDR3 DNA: TGTGCCATCCGGACAGATCCTTCCTTAGGCTACACCTTC; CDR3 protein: CAIRTDPSLGYTF
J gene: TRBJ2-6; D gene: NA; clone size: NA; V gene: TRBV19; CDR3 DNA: TGTGCCAGTAGTATTGCGTCCCGCTCTGGGGCCAACGTCCTGACTTTC; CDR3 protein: CASSIASRSGANVLTF
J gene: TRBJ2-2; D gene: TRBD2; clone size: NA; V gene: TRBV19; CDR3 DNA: TGTGCCAGTAGTTCGTTCGGGGATAGCGGGAGGGGGAACACCGGGGAGCTGTTTTTT; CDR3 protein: CASSSFGDSGRGNTGELFF
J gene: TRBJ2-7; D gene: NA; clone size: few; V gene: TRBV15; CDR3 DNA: TGTGCCACCAGGGCCCGTCGGTCATGGCGGGGAAACTACGAGCAGTACTTC; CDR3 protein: CATRARRSWRGNYEQYF
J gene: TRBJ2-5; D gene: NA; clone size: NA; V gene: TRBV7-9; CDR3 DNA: TGTGCCAGCAGCCCTAGCCGGACCCTTCAAGAGACCCAGTACTTC; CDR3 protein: CASSPSRTLQETQYF
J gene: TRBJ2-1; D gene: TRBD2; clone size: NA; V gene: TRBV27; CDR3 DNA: TGTGCCAGCAGTTTAAGCGGGAGCGGGTACAATGAGCAGTTCTTC; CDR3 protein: CASSLSGSGYNEQFF
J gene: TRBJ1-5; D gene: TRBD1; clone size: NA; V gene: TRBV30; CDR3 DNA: TGTGCCTGGACGGGACAGGGCAATCAGCCCCAGCATTTT; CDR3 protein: CAWTGQGNQPQHF
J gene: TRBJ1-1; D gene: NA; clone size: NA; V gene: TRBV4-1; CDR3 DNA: TGCGCCAGCAGCCAAGTTAACAAAATAATGAACACTGAAGCTTTCTTT; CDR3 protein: CASSQVNKIMNTEAFF
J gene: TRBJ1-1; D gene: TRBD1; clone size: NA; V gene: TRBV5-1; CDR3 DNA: TGCGCCAGCAGCAGTCAGGGGGCGCGCACTGAAGCTTTCTTT; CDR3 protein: CASSSQGARTEAFF
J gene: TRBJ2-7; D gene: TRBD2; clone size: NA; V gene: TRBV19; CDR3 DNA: TGTGCCAGTAGTATGGTAGCGGGTTCCTACGAGCAGTACTTC; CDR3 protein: CASSMVAGSYEQYF
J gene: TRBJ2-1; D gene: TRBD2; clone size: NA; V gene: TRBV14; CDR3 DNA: TGTGCCAGCAGCCCCTGGACTAGCGGGAGGAGAAATGAGCAGTTCTTC; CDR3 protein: CASSPWTSGRRNEQFF
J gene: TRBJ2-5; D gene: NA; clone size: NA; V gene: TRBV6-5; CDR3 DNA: TGTGCCAGCAGTTACTCGAGGGAATCCCAACAAGAGACCCAGTACTTC; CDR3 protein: CASSYSRESQQETQYF
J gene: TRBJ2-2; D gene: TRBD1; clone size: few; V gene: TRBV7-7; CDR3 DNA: TGTGCTAGCAGCTTAACCTCCGGGACAGGGAACACCGGGGAGCTGTTTTTT; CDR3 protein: CASSLTSGTGNTGELFF
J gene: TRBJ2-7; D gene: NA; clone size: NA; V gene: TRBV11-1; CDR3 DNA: TGTGCCGTATCAGGGGCCGCCACCTACGAGCAGTACTTC; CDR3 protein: CAVSGAATYEQYF
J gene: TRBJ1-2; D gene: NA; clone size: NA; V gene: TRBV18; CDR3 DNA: TGTGCCAGCTCTCGTCGGGAGGGCGACTATGGCTACACCTTC; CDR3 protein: CASSRREGDYGYTF
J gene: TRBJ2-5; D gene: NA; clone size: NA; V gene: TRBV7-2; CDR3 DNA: TGTGCCAGCAGCTCCTCCGGGGGGCTTCAAGAGACCCAGTACTTC; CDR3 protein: CASSSSGGLQETQYF
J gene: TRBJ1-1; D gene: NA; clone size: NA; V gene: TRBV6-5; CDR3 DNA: TGTGCCAGCAGGGAACAGGTCTGGGGAGCTTTCTTT; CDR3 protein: CASREQVWGAFF
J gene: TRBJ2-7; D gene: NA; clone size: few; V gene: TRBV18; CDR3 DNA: TGTGCCAGCTCCTACACAGGGACCTACGAGCAGTACTTC; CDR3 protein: CASSYTGTYEQYF
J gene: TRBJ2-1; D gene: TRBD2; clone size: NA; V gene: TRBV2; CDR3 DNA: TGTGCCAGCAGTAAAGGGACTAGCGTGTACCATGAGCAGTTCTTC; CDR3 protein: CASSKGTSVYHEQFF
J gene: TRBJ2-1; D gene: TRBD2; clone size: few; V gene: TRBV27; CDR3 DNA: TGTGCCAGCAGGGTAAGCGGGAGTCCGACCTACAATGAGCAGTTCTTC; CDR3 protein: CASRVSGSPTYNEQFF
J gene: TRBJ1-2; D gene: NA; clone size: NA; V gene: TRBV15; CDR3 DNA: TGTGCCACCAGCAGCTCACAGGGAGTCGGACGCAACTATGGCTACACCTTC; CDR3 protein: CATSSSQGVGRNYGYTF
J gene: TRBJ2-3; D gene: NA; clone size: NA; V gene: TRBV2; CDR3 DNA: TGTGCCAGCAGTGAAGGGACAGCACCTACAGATACGCAGTATTTT; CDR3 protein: CASSEGTAPTDTQYF
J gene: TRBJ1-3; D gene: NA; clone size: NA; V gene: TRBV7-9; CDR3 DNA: TGTGCCAGCAGCTTTCCTGCCAGGGAAAACACCATATATTTT; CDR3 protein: CASSFPARENTIYF
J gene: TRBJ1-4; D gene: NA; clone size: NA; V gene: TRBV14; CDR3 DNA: TGTGCCAGCAGCCCCCTGGGGGCAGGAAATGAAAAACTGTTTTTT; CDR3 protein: CASSPLGAGNEKLFF
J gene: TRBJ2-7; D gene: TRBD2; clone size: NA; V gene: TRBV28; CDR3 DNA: TGTGCCAGCAGTCTCAGGACTAGCGGGAACCACGAGCAGTACTTC; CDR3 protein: CASSLRTSGNHEQYF